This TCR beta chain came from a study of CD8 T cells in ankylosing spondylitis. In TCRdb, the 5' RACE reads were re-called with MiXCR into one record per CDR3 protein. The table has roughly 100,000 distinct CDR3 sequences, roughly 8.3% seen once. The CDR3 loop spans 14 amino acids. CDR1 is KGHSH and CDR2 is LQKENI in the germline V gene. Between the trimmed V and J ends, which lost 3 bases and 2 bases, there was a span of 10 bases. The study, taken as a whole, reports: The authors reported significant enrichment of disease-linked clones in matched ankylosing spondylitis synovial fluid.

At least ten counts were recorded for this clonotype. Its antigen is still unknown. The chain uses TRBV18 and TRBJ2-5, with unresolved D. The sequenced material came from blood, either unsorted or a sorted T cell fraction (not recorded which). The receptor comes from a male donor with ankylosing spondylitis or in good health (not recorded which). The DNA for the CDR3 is TGTGCCAGCTCACCCCCCTCGAAACAAGAGACCCAGTACTTC. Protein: CASSPPSKQETQYF.